These 2 T cell receptor beta chains originate from one sample sequenced in a study of early stage breast cancer tumors. Assay: immunoSEQ multiplex PCR; the TCRdb copy retains only in-frame clones and omits some. Found here are tens of thousands of clones, under 85% of them singletons; the top ten hold roughly 3.5%. The specimen sequenced was blood. These receptors all stem from a person aged 55 to 75 with breast cancer.

This clone was detected once. The chain joins TRBV19 to TRBJ2-2, with no clear D. Trimming shortened V by 7 bases and J by 3 bases, and 15 bases separated the two germline ends. Germline lookup yields CDR1 LNHDA and CDR2 SQIVND (reference sequence). The CDR3 sequence is 15 residues long. CDR3 residues: CASTTLPLDTGELFF. Written as DNA, the CDR3 is TGTGCCAGTACTACCCTACCTCTAGACACCGGGGAGCTGTTTTTT.

The CDR3 reads CSVERAGGNIQYF. CDR3 in DNA: TGCAGCGTTGAGCGTGCGGGGGGAAACATTCAGTACTTC. This rearrangement joins TRBV29-1 to TRBJ2-4, with TRBD2 identical over 8 bases. V dropped 3 bases and J dropped 6; count of bases not matched to a gene: 4. The CDR3 contains 13 residues. In germline, CDR1 is SQVTM, CDR2 ANQGSEA.